This TCR beta chain was recorded in a study of identical twins (dated by TCRdb to about 2016). About the study as a whole: To test whether fetal clonotypes persist, this study deep-sequenced TCR alpha and beta repertoires from monozygotic twins, from unrelated adults of various ages, and from cord blood. To rule out contamination, the twin experiments were replicated at different times with different library preparation protocols.

General study outcomes and caveats: Out-of-frame TCR alpha sharing in monozygotic twins was systematically underestimated by recombination models, whereas sharing between unrelated individuals was in agreement with the recombination models. Conclusions relied on cross-sectional statistical analysis, since the same donors could not be followed over many years. Invariant T cells such as MAIT and iNKT could partly confound zero-insertion analyses, although diverse VJ usage argued against such confounding for most clonotypes. Compared with coincidental sharing between unrelated individuals, an excess of low generation-probability sequences was observed among out-of-frame TCR alpha sequences shared between twins. Abundant cord blood beta clonotypes had fewer insertions, young adult naive repertoires showed a similar but weaker trend, and memory repertoires showed no such trend. A weaker excess of twin sharing was found in beta out-of-frame sequences because the signal-to-noise ratio was lowered by fewer shared sequences.

This clonotype was picked up one time. Its antigen is currently not known. Per-base quality was not reported, and no clone a single base away is much larger than it. A single read offers scant evidence. Every donor was a healthy Caucasian. The twin cohort consisted of three pairs of female monozygotic twins, all aged about 18 to 29 years. The RNA used for TCR libraries was isolated from peripheral blood mononuclear cells. Library method: 5' RACE. Reads for this sample came from an Illumina HiSeq 2000. A universal primer binding site was added through template switching, and the final cDNA carried a unique molecular identifier so that TCR cDNA molecules could be counted accurately. First-strand cDNA for TCR alpha and beta chains was synthesized from specific primers in the conserved constant-segment region. Each cDNA library was double barcoded, with a SMART-Mk sample barcode plus Illumina barcodes, to control for contamination. TruSeq adapter sequences, together with Illumina sample barcodes, were added in two successive PCR steps. Sequencing of the TCR alpha and beta cDNA libraries was done on the Illumina HiSeq platform using custom primers. Processing in the source paper ran as follows. Raw reads were processed with MiGEC to extract unique molecular identifiers, and MiXCR was used to determine CDR3 positions. Recombination models were inferred per individual with the repgenHMM and IGoR tools using an EM algorithm. Shared clonotypes were analyzed with the tcR package in R, and sharing was normalized by the product of cloneset sizes. Out-of-frame nonproductive sequences were analyzed to study raw recombination free of thymic and clonal selection effects. TCRdb's own reprocessing of the public reads used fastp at Q25 and MiXCR and kept productive beta chains. A single entry per CDR3 protein holds the most common genes and DNA from its merged rows. These V and J calls derive from TCRdb rather than the authors' analysis. Recorded for this sample are about 720,000 distinct CDR3 sequences; roughly 18% of them occurred a single time. Under 15% of the sample lies in the top ten.

These data were likewise used in another study, on T cells expressing NK-cell markers. In that second paper, the authors write: Fewer than ten donors provided sorted CD3+CD56+NKG2C+, CD3+CD56+NKG2C- and CD3+CD56-NKG2C+ T-cell subsets, whose TCR beta-chain repertoires were profiled. Among the eight sequenced donors, seven were HCMV-seropositive and one was HCMV-seronegative. In several experiments an anti-gammadeltaTCR antibody was added to restrict sorting to alphabetaTCR-expressing T cells. In six donors, the dominant CD3+CD56+NKG2C+ clonotypes ranked among the top 10 CD8+ clonotypes, making up about 1.0-7.5% of CD8+ T cells. Those dominant clonotypes were again the most abundant among CD3+CD56-NKG2C+ cells in a handful of donors, at about 28.3-60.1%. It remained unclear whether the expanded NKG2C-expressing T cell clones were specific for HCMV antigens. All eight donors whose samples were sequenced were randomly selected healthy volunteers, three of them men and five women. HCMV serostatus was determined by detecting HCMV-specific IgG in serum with a commercial ELISA kit. Bulk peripheral blood T-cell repertoires were additionally sequenced from unsorted PBMC for six donors. MIGEC was used to demultiplex reads and group reads by UMI, and MiTCR was used to assemble and quantify clonotypes. To exclude erroneous sequences, any TCR cDNA sequence not supported by at least two reads was discarded. The tcR package was used for downstream repertoire analysis, and clonotypes were matched between fractions using CDR3 nucleotide sequence together with V segment. VDJmatch was used to annotate antigen specificity against VDJdb, with one amino acid substitution allowed in CDR3.

This clonotype originated in a young woman in good health. The sample comprised PBMCs.

The DNA is as follows: TGTGCCAGCAGTCAGGGGGTAGATTCACCCCTCCACTTT. This is translated as CASSQGVDSPLHF. The chain joins TRBV27 to TRBJ1-6; the junction holds 7 bases that match TRBD1. Trimming leaves V shorter by 5 bases and J shorter by 8 bases, with the junction holding 3 bases beyond the gene matches. The CDR1 and CDR2 encoded by the germline V gene (reference sequence) are MNHEY and SMNVEV. The CDR3 measures 13 amino acids from cysteine to phenylalanine. Of all the DNA, just the CDR3 is kept, 39 bases in frame from base 1.